This TCR beta chain was captured by sequencing in a study of beta chain features in type 1 diabetes. Investigators reverse transcribed all isolated RNA, so they sequenced expressed TCRB transcripts. Assay: immunoSEQ multiplex PCR; the TCRdb copy retains only in-frame clones and omits some. Altogether some 400,000 clones are present, around 15% being singletons, with the ten largest covering roughly 0.019%. Germline CDR1 and CDR2: SGHTA and FQGTGA. The CDR3 spans 14 residues. The V gene end was trimmed by 5 bases and the J gene end by 3 bases; junction bases not matched to a gene: 6. The clonotype was recovered from a woman aged 18-29 years in good health. Material for sequencing was naive CD4+ T cells from blood. V and J are TRBV7-3 and TRBJ1-2; 7 nucleotides agree with TRBD1. CDR3: CASSPSQGDYGYTF. For the CDR3, the DNA is TGTGCCAGCAGCCCTTCGCAGGGGGACTATGGCTACACCTTC.